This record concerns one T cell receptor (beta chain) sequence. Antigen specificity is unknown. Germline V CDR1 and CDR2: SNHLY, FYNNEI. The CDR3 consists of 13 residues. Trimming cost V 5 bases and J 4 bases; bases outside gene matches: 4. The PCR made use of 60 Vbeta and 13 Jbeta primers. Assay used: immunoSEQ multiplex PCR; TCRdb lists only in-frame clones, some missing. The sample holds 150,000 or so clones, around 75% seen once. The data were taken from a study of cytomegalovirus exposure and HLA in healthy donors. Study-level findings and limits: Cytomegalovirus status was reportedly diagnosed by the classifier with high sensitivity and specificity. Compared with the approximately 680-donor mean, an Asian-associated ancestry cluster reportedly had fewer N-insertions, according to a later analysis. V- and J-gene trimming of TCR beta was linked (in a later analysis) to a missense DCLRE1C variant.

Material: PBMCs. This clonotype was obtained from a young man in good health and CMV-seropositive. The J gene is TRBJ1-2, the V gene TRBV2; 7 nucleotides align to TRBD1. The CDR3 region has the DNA TGTGCCAGCAGTCCGACAGGGCCCTATGGCTACACCTTC. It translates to CASSPTGPYGYTF.